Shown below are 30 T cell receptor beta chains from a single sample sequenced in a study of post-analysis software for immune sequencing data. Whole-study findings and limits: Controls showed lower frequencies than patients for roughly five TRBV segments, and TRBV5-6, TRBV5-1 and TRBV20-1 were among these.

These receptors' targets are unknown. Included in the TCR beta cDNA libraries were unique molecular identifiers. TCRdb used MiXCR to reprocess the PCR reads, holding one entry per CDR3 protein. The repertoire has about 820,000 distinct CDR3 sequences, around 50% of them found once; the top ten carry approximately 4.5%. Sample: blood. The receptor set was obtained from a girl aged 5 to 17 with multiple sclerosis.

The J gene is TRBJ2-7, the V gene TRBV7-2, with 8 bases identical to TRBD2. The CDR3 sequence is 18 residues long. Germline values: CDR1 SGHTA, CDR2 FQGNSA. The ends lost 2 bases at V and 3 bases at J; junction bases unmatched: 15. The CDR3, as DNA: TGTGCCAGCAGCTTAATCGGTAGTCAACGGGGGGGCGACTACGAGCAGTACTTC. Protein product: CASSLIGSQRGGDYEQYF.

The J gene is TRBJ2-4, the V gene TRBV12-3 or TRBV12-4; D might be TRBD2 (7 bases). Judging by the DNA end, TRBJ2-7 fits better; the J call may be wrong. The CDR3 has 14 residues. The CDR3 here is CASSPAGALYEQYF. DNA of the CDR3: TGTGCCAGCAGTCCCGCGGGGGCGTTATACGAGCAGTACTTC.

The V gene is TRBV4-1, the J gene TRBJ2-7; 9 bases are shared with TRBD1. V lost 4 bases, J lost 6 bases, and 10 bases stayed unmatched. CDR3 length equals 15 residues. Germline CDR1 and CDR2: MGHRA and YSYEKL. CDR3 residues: CASSLAGTGYGEQYF. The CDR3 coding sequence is TGCGCCAGCAGCCTCGCCGGGACAGGGTACGGCGAGCAGTACTTC.

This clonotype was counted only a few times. CDR3 DNA sequence: TGTGCCAGCAGCTCCACCCCCGGGGCTTCTAGAAATGAGCAGTTCTTC. As protein: CASSSTPGASRNEQFF. This chain connects TRBV7-9 to TRBJ2-1; D is possibly TRBD1 or TRBD2 (5 bases each). The CDR3 length is 16 residues. CDR1 SEHNR and CDR2 FQNEAQ come from the germline V gene (reference sequence). V lost 4 bases and J 7 bases, leaving 20 bases between the germline ends.

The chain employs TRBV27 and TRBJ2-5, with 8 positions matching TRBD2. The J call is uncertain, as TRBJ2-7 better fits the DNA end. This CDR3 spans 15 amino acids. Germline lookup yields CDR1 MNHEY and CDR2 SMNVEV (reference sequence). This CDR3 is CASTQRGAGGYEQYF. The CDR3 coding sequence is TGTGCCAGCACCCAACGGGGGGCGGGGGGCTACGAGCAGTACTTC.

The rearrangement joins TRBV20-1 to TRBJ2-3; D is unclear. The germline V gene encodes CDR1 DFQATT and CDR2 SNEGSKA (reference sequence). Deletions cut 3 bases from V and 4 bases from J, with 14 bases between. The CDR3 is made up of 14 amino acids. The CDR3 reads CSARPPNLADTQYF. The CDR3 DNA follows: TGCAGTGCTAGGCCCCCCAATCTGGCAGATACGCAGTATTTT.

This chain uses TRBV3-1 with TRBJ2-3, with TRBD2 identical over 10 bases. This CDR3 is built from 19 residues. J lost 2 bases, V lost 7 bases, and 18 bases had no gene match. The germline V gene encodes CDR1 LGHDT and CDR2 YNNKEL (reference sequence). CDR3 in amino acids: CASTPLGGWLAGVTDTQYF. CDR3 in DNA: TGTGCCAGCACCCCGCTGGGGGGCTGGCTAGCGGGAGTCACAGATACGCAGTATTTT.

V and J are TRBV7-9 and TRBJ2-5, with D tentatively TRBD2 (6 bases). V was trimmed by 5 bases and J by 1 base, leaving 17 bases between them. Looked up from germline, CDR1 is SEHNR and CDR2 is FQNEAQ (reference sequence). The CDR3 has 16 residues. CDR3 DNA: TGTGCCAGCAGCCCCCGGAGTGGAGGGATCCAAGAGACCCAGTACTTC. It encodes CASSPRSGGIQETQYF.

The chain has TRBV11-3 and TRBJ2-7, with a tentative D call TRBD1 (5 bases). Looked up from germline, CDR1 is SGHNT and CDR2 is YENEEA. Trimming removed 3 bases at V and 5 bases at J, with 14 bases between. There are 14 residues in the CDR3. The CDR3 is CASSLGQSIHEQYF. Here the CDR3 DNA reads TGTGCCAGCAGCTTGGGGCAGAGTATCCACGAGCAGTACTTC.

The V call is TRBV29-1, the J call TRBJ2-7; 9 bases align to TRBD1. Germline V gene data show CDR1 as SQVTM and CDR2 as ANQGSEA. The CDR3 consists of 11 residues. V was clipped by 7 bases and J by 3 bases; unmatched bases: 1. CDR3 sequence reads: CSGGQGYEQYF. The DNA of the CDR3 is TGCAGCGGGGGACAGGGCTACGAGCAGTACTTC.

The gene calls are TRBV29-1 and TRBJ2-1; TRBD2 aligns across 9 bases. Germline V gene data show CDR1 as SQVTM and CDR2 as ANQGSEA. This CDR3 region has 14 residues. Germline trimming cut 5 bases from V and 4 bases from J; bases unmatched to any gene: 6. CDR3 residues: CSVSSSGAYNEQFF. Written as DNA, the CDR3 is TGCAGCGTTTCGTCTAGCGGGGCTTACAATGAGCAGTTCTTC.

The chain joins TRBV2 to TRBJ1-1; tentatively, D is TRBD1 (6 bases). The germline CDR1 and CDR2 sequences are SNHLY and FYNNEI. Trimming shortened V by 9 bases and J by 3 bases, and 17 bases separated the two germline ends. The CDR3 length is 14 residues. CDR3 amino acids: CASSSTGPDTEAFF. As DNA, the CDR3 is TGTGCCAGTAGCTCGACAGGACCCGACACTGAAGCTTTCTTT.

The CDR3 region is CASSELGVEETQYF. The CDR3 DNA sequence: TGTGCCAGCAGTGAACTGGGGGTGGAGGAGACCCAGTACTTC. The chain combines TRBV2 with TRBJ2-5; D tentatively reads TRBD1 or TRBD2 (5 bases each). The germline V gene encodes CDR1 SNHLY and CDR2 FYNNEI. The CDR3 has 14 residues. V lost 2 bases and J lost 5, with 12 bases in between.

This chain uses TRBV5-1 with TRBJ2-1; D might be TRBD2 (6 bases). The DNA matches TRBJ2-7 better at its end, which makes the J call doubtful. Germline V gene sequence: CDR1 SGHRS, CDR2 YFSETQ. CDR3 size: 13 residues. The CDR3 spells CASSLVPGDEQYF. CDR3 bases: TGCGCCAGCAGCTTGGTTCCGGGAGACGAGCAGTACTTC.

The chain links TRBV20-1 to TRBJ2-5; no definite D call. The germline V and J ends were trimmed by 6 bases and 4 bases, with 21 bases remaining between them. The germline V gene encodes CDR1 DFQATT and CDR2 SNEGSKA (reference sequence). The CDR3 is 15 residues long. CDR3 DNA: TGCAGTGCCGAGAGAGGCCAGACGGACGGAGAGACCCAGTACTTC. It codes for CSAERGQTDGETQYF.

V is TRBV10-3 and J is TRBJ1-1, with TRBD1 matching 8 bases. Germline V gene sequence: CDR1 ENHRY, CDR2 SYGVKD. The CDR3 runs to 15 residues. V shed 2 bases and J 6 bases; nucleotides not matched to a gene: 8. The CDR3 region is CAISETDRGSPEAFF. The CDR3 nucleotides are TGTGCCATCAGTGAGACCGACAGGGGAAGTCCTGAAGCTTTCTTT.

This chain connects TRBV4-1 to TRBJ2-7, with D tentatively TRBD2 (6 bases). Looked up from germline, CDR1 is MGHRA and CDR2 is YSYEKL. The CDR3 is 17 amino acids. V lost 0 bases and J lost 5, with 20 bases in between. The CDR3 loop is CASSQEGAGRKTNEQYF. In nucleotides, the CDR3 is TGCGCCAGCAGCCAAGAGGGTGCGGGACGGAAGACCAACGAGCAGTACTTC.

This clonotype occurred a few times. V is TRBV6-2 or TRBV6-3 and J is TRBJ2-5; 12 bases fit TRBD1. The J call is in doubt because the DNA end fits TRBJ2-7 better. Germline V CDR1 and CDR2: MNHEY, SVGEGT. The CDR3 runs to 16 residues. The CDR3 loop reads CASSIPGQGAQVEQYF. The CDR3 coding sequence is TGTGCCAGCAGTATTCCGGGACAGGGGGCGCAGGTCGAGCAGTACTTC.

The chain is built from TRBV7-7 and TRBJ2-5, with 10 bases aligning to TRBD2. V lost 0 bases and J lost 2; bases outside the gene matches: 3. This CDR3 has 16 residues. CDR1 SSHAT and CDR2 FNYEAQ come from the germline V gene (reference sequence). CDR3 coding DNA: TGTGCCAGCAGCTTAGCCGGACTAGCGGAACAAGAGACCCAGTACTTC. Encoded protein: CASSLAGLAEQETQYF.

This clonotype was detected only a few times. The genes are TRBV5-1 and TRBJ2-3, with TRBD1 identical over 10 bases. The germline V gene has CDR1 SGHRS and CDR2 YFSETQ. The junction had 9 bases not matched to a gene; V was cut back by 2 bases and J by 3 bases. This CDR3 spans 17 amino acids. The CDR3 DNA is TGCGCCAGCAGCTTTAGGACAGGGGGATCTTTAACAGATACGCAGTATTTT. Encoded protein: CASSFRTGGSLTDTQYF.

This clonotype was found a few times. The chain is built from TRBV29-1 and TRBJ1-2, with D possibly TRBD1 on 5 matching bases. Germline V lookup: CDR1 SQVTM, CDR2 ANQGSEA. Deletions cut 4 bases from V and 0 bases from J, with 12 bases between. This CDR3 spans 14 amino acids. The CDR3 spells CSVAHRLSNYGYTF. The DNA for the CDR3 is TGCAGCGTTGCCCACAGGCTCTCTAACTATGGCTACACCTTC. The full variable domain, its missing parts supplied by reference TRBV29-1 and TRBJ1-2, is SAVISQKPSRDICQRGTSLTIQCQVDSQVTMMFWYRQQPGQSLTLIATANQGSEATYESGFVIDKFPISRPNLTFSTLTVSNMSPEDSSIYLCSVAHRLSNYGYTFGSGTRLTVV.

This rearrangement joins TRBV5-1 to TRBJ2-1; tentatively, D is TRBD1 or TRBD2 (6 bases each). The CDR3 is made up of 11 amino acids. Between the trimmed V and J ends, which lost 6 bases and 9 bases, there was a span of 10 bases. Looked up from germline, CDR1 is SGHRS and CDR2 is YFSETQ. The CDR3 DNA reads TGCGCCAGCACGGAGGGGGGTGAGCAGTTCTTC. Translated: CASTEGGEQFF.

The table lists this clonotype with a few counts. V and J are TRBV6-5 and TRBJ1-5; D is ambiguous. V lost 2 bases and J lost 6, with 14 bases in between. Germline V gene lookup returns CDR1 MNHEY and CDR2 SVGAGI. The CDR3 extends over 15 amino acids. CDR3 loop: CASSYTAGLGQPQHF. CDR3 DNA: TGTGCCAGCAGTTACACTGCGGGTTTGGGTCAGCCCCAGCATTTT.

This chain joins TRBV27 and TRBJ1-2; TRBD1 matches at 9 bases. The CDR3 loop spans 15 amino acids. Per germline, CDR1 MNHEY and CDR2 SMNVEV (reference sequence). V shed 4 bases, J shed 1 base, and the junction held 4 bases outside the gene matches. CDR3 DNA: TGTGCCAGCAGTTCCGGGACAGGGAGTAACTATGGCTACACCTTC. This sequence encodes CASSSGTGSNYGYTF.

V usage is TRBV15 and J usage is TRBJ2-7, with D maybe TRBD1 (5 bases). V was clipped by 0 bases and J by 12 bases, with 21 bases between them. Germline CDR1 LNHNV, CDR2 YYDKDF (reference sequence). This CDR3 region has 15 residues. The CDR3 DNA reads TGTGCCACCAGCAGAGAACTCCAGACAGTCACTACGATGTACTTC. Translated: CATSRELQTVTTMYF. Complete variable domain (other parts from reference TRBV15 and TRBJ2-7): DAMVIQNPRYQVTQFGKPVTLSCSQTLNHNVMYWYQQKSSQAPKLLFHYYDKDFNNEADTPDNFQSRRPNTSFCFLDIRSPGLGDTAMYLCATSRELQTVTTMYFGPGTRLTVT.

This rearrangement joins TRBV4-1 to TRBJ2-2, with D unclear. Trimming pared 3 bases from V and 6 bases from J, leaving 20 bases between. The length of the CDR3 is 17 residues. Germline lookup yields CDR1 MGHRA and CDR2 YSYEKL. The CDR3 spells CASSHLGPRKNAGELFF. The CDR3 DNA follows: TGCGCCAGCAGCCACCTCGGGCCCAGGAAGAATGCCGGGGAGCTGTTTTTT.

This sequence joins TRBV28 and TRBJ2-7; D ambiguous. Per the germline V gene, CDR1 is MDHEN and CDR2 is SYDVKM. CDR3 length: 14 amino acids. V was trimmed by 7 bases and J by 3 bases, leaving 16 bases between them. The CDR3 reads CASTVGLVGYEQYF. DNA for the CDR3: TGTGCCAGCACGGTAGGGCTAGTCGGCTACGAGCAGTACTTC.

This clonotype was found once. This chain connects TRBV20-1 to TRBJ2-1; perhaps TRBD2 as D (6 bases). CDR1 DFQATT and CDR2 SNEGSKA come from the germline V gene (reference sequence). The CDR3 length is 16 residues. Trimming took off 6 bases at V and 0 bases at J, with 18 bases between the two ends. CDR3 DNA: TGCAGTGCCCAAAATAGGGCGGGGCCCTCCTACAATGAGCAGTTCTTC. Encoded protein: CSAQNRAGPSYNEQFF.

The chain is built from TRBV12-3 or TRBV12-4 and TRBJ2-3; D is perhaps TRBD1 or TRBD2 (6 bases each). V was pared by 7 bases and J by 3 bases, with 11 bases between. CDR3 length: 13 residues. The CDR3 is CASNGGLTDTQYF. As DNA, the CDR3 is TGTGCCAGCAATGGGGGGCTGACAGATACGCAGTATTTT.

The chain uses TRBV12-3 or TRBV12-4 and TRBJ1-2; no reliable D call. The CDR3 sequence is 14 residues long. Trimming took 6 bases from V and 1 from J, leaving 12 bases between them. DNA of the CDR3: TGTGCCAGCAGGGGAGGAAGGGATAACTATGGCTACACCTTC. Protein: CASRGGRDNYGYTF.